What follows are 6 T cell receptor beta chains derived from one specimen sequenced in a study of CD8 T cells in ankylosing spondylitis. TCRdb reprocessed the 5' RACE reads via MiXCR and lists one record per CDR3 protein. In the table there are 200,000 to 300,000 distinct CDR3 sequences, approximately 8% of which are singletons. The sample was blood, either unsorted or a sorted T cell fraction (not recorded which). Source of these receptors: a female donor with ankylosing spondylitis or in good health (not recorded which).

This clonotype was observed at least ten times. The chain employs TRBV3-1 and TRBJ2-1, with 10 positions matching TRBD2. This CDR3 has 16 residues. The trim removed 5 bases at V and 7 bases at J, leaving 11 bases unmatched. The germline gives CDR1 LGHDT, CDR2 YNNKEL (reference sequence). CDR3 amino acids: CASSGLAGGPMNEQFF. DNA of the CDR3: TGTGCCAGCAGCGGCTTAGCGGGAGGCCCGATGAATGAGCAGTTCTTC.

This clonotype was counted a few times. V usage is TRBV20-1 and J usage is TRBJ2-4, with 8 nucleotides matching TRBD1. Per the germline V gene, CDR1 is DFQATT and CDR2 is SNEGSKA (reference sequence). The ends lost 1 base at V and 6 bases at J; junction bases unmatched: 2. This CDR3 comprises 13 residues. CDR3 protein: CSARAQGANIQYF. The CDR3, as DNA: TGCAGTGCTAGAGCTCAGGGGGCAAACATTCAGTACTTC.

In its sample, this clonotype was seen many times. The J gene is TRBJ2-3, the V gene TRBV29-1; weak D call: TRBD2 (6 bases). This CDR3 is built from 13 residues. The V end was cut by 5 bases, the J end by 1 base, with 10 bases between. In germline, CDR1 is SQVTM, CDR2 ANQGSEA. The CDR3 protein is CSVRLAGTDTQYF. Here the CDR3 DNA reads TGCAGCGTTCGATTAGCGGGCACAGATACGCAGTATTTT.

This clonotype was seen at least ten times. This rearrangement joins TRBV20-1 to TRBJ2-7; 8 nucleotides line up with TRBD2. CDR1 and CDR2 (germline): DFQATT, SNEGSKA (reference sequence). The V gene end was trimmed by 3 bases and the J gene end by 8 bases; junction bases not matched to a gene: 15. The length of the CDR3 is 15 residues. CDR3 sequence reads: CSASPGLAGGIKQYF. CDR3 DNA: TGCAGTGCTAGCCCCGGGTTGGCGGGAGGTATTAAGCAGTACTTC.

The rearrangement uses TRBV6-2 or TRBV6-3 and TRBJ2-7; a weak D match, TRBD1 (5 bases). Trimming shortened V by 2 bases and J by 1 base, and 9 bases separated the two germline ends. The CDR3 sequence is 14 residues long. In germline, CDR1 is MNHEY, CDR2 SVGEGT. The CDR3 bases are TGTGCCAGCAGTTACATCGACAGATCCTACGAGCAGTACTTC. Its translation: CASSYIDRSYEQYF.

This clonotype has at least ten counts. The rearrangement uses TRBV10-3 and TRBJ1-1, with D unresolved. This CDR3 region has 14 residues. In germline, CDR1 is ENHRY, CDR2 SYGVKD. V lost 2 bases, J lost 0 bases, and 7 bases lay in between. The CDR3 coding sequence is TGTGCCATCAGTGAGCCGCCTATGAACACTGAAGCTTTCTTT. Its protein product is CAISEPPMNTEAFF.